This T cell receptor (beta chain) was sequenced for a study of regulatory T cells in long-lasting Graves disease (dated by TCRdb to the early 2020s). Turning to the overall study: Newly diagnosed Graves' disease patients had taken antithyroid drugs for less than 3 months. Persistent Graves' disease patients were compared with newly diagnosed Graves' disease patients by peripheral blood TCR sequencing and RNA sequencing. The study was conducted in China and was registered as a clinical trial. A total of about 33 samples underwent TCR sequencing: some 13 from persistent and around 20 from newly diagnosed Graves' disease patients.

Receptors were amplified or captured by multiplex PCR. Instrument on record: Illumina HiSeq 4000. iRepertoire HTBI primers and Arm-PCR amplification of CDR3 regions were used to construct TCR beta libraries. Before sequencing, the PCR products went through gel purification. The original pipeline was this. Gene usage analysis of CDR3 amino acid clonotypes used the roughly 60 TRBV and some 15 TRBJ segments found across samples. COPE and FqMerger were used to merge filtered high-quality paired reads into contigs. Contigs were aligned with BLAST to IMGT TRBV, TRBD and TRBJ reference genes, and CDR3 was defined per IMGT. Any clonotype with a frequency above 0.1% was counted as a highly expanded clone. Repertoire diversity was measured by Shannon entropy, and V-J evenness by the Gini coefficient. A clonotype found in more than one individual was treated as public. TCRdb reprocessed the public reads (quality trimming at Q25 with fastp, clone calling with MiXCR) and kept in-frame beta chains. Rows with a matching CDR3 protein are joined into one entry that keeps the most common DNA and genes. The V and J calls and clone size are TCRdb's, not the authors'. The sample contains roughly 500,000 distinct CDR3 sequences, 13% to 15% of them found a single time. The ten largest make up about a sixth of the sample.

Concerning this clonotype itself: It has no known antigen specificity. The sample holds no much larger clone one base away, and base qualities are not on file.

Including the terminal cysteine and phenylalanine, the CDR3 comprises 15 residues. Only the CDR3 DNA is retained, 45 bases long and in frame from the first base. V loses 6 bases of germline sequence and J loses 0 bases, and the interval between the two ends is 14 bases. The germline V gene (reference sequence) supplies CDR1 LNHDA and CDR2 SQIVND. The research as a whole found: Persistent patients shared more public clonotypes among themselves (2,741) than newly diagnosed patients did (over 950). Only the TCR beta chain was sequenced and analyzed. Compared with newly diagnosed patients, patients with persistent Graves' disease had lower TCR Shannon entropy and fewer highly expanded clones, which suggests clonal expansion. The small sample size was acknowledged by the authors as a limitation that may reduce accuracy. Preferential use of TRBV28, TRBJ1-2 and TRBJ2-5 was observed in persistent disease, whereas TRBV20-1 and TRBJ2-1 were favored in newly diagnosed disease. Peripheral blood alone was examined, since thyroid tissue, which constituted the primary lesion, could not be accessed.

The sample's time point, from its label and the paper: newly diagnosed GD, antithyroid drugs for less than 3 months. For both TCR sequencing and RNA sequencing, RNA was extracted from PBMCs using TRIzol. The diagnosis of Graves' disease followed American Thyroid Association guidelines. The patients came from an endocrinology department in Xi'an, China. Each patient gave about 10 milliliters of peripheral blood, collected in an EDTA anticoagulant tube. Ficoll Paque Plus density gradient separation was used to isolate PBMCs, and no further T cell sorting was performed. An Agilent 2100 Bioanalyzer and agarose gel were used to check RNA quality, and a NanoDrop 2000 was used to measure RNA concentration. These data were also filed under a second study, of T cells in Graves' hyperthyroidism and ophthalmopathy. The other study reports the following: Stable Graves' hyperthyroidism was defined as the absence of progression to ophthalmopathy over 18 months of follow-up. Hyperthyroidism patients were aged 18 to 65 years and newly diagnosed, with disease duration of less than 2 months. Exclusion was applied to patients with uncontrolled infections, other autoimmune diseases, pregnancy or lactation. Diagnoses were established on the basis of clinical symptoms, serum thyroxine and TRAb, thyroid ultrasound, and orbital computed tomography. The first round of RT-PCR for the TCR CDR3 was performed with the HTBI primer set and the Qiagen OneStep RT-PCR kit. Most expanded thyroid clonotypes (frequency above 0.001) were also detected in blood, suggesting blood repertoires may reflect thyroid immune responses. A model built on a 13 V-J signature distinguished ophthalmopathy from stable hyperthyroidism, reaching roughly 88% sensitivity and under 84% specificity in cross-validation and 80%/75% in testing. In validation, progression to ophthalmopathy was predicted by the model with 70% to 71% sensitivity and roughly 76% specificity, a median of 6.5 months before onset. A discovery cohort of about a hundred patients, approximately 45 with Graves' ophthalmopathy and fewer than 65 with stable Graves' hyperthyroidism, was used to find distinguishing TCR V-J signatures. Prospective prediction of ophthalmopathy was tested in an independent validation cohort consisting of some 18 hyperthyroidism patients and around 17 patients who later progressed to ophthalmopathy. For training and testing, the 100 or so patients in the discovery cohort were randomly divided in a 7:3 ratio. The study also compared thyroid tissue and blood T-cell repertoires from roughly 6 Graves' hyperthyroidism patients. After sampling, hyperthyroidism patients received methimazole starting at 30 mg daily, and ophthalmopathy patients received high-dose intravenous methylprednisolone. Libraries were constructed in a second round of multiplex PCR, after which size selection and purification were performed. Paired-end sequencing of the libraries was performed with 100 bp reads on an Illumina HiSeq2000. SOAPnuke was used to process the raw data, removing reads that contained adapters or uncalled bases, had a mean Phred below 15, or lacked an exact match to the constant primer or identifier. High-quality paired reads were merged using COPE v1.2.5, and each unique nucleotide sequence was defined as a clonotype. MiTCR v1.1 was used to align the clonotypes against IMGT TRBV, TRBD and TRBJ reference segments. The analysis was restricted to V-J combinations with a frequency above 0.0001, which together covered 99% to 99.2% of the repertoires. The TCS score was defined as the ratio of F50 (clonal expansion) to E x V (chaos), calculated using BLOSUM62-based TCRdist between CDR3 peptides within each V-J. Welch's t-statistics and random forest reduced around 520 V-J features to 10 to 15, which were used in a naive Bayes classifier (R e1071). Sample size was not statistically predetermined, and blinding of investigators to group allocation was not performed. According to the paper, TCR Vbeta CDR3 sequencing was carried out on 120 to 150 peripheral blood samples, which came from about 45 ophthalmopathy, roughly 75 hyperthyroidism and roughly 17 progressor patients.

Sample: peripheral blood mononuclear cells (PBMCs), taken at new diagnosis, from a patient treated with antithyroid drugs. The clonotype comes from a woman in her 50s with Graves disease. Donor details come from another sample of the same person, matched by shared clones. The rearranged segments are TRBV19 and TRBJ1-2, with the D gene call left open. The CDR3 region reads CASRQRPQANYGYTF. At the DNA level, the sequence is TGTGCCAGTAGACAAAGACCCCAAGCTAACTATGGCTACACCTTC.